This TCR beta chain was sequenced during a study of CD8 T cells in Susac syndrome. This clonotype was seen just once. CDR3 length equals 14 residues. With 1 base removed from V and 9 bases from J, the gap between germline ends came to 10 bases. Germline lookup yields CDR1 PRHDT and CDR2 FYEKMQ (reference sequence). RNA, at roughly 0.45 to 1 ug, was reverse transcribed with random hexamers. Each CDR3 protein gets one entry after TCRdb re-called the immunoSEQ multiplex PCR reads with MiXCR. The profile shows 330,000 or so distinct CDR3 sequences, 75% to 90% of them singletons. The sequence was obtained from a human donor with multiple sclerosis. Sequencing was carried out using CD8+ T cells from PBMCs. The chain combines TRBV13 with TRBJ1-6; TRBD1 might be the D (6 bases). The CDR3 spells CASSLVQGSSPLHF. The DNA of the CDR3 is TGTGCCAGCAGCTTAGTACAGGGTAGTTCACCCCTCCACTTT.